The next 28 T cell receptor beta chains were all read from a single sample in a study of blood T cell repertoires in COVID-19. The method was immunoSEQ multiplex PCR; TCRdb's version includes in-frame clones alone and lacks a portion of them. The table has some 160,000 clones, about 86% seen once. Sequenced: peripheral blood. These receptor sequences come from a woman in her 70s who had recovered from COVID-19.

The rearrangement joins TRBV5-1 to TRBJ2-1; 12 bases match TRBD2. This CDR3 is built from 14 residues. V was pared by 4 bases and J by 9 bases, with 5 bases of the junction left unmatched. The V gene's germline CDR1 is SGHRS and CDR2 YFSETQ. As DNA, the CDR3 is TGCGCCAGCAGCATACCGGGACTAGCGGGTGAGCAGTTCTTC. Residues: CASSIPGLAGEQFF.

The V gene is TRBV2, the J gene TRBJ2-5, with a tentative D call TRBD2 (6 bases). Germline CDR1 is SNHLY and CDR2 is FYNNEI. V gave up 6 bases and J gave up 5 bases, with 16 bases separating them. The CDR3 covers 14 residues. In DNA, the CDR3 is TGTGCCAGCAGACCCCATGGTGGGGGGGAGACCCAGTACTTC. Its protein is CASRPHGGGETQYF.

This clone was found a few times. CDR3 sequence (DNA): TGCGCCAGCAGCCCCGGGACAGCGAACACCGGGGAGCTGTTTTTT. Its translation: CASSPGTANTGELFF. The chain has TRBV5-1 and TRBJ2-2; TRBD1 aligns across 7 bases. With 4 bases clipped from V and 0 bases from J, the junction kept 3 bases outside the gene matches. This CDR3 spans 15 amino acids. Per the germline V gene, CDR1 is SGHRS and CDR2 is YFSETQ.

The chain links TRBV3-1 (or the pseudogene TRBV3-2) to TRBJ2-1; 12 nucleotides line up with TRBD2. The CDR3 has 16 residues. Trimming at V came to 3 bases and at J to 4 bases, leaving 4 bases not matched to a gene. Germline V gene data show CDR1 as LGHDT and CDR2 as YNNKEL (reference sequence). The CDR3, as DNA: TGTGCCAGCAGCCAGGCTAGCGGGGGGGGATACAATGAGCAGTTCTTC. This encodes CASSQASGGGYNEQFF.

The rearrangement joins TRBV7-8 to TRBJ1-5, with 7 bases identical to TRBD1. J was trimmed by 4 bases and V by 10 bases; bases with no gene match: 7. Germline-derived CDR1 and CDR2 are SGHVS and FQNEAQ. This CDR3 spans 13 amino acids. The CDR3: CATRKQGNQPQHF. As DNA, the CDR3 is TGTGCCACCAGAAAACAGGGGAATCAGCCCCAGCATTTT.

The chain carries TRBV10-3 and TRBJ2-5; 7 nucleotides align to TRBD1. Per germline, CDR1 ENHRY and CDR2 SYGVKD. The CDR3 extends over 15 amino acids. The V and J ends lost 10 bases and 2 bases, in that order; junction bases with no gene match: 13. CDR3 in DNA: TGTGCCACCGGAACAGGGGCGGCCACACAAGAGACCCAGTACTTC. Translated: CATGTGAATQETQYF.

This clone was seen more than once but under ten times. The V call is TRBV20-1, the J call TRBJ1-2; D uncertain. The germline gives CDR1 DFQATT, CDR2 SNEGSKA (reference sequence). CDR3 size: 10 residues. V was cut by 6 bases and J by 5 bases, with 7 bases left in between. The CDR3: CSAPGYGYTF. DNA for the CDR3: TGCAGTGCCCCCGGGTATGGCTACACCTTC.

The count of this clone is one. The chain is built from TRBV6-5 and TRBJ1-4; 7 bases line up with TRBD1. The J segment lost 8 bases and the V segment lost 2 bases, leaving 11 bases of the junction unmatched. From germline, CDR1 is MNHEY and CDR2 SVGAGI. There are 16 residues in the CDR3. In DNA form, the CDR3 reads TGTGCCAGCAGTTACCTCAGGGCAGGGGGAGGAGAAAAACTGTTTTTT. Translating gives CASSYLRAGGGEKLFF.

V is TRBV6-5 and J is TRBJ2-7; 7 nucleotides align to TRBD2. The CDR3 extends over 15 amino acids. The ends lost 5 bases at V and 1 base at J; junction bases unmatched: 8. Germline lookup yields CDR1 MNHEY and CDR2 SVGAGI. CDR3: CASSRGTIPSYEQYF. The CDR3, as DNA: TGTGCCAGCAGTCGTGGGACTATCCCTTCCTACGAGCAGTACTTC.

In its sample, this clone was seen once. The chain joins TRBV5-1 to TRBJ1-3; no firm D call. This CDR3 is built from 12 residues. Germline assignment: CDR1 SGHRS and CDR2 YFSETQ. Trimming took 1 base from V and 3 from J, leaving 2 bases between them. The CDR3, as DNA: TGCGCCAGCAGCTTGCTTGGAAACACCATATATTTT. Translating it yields CASSLLGNTIYF.

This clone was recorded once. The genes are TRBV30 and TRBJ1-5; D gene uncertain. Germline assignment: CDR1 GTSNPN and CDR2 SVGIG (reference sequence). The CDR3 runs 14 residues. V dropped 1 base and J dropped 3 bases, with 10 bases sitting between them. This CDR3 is CAWSGLTLNQPQHF. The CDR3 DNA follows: TGTGCCTGGAGTGGACTGACGCTCAATCAGCCCCAGCATTTT.

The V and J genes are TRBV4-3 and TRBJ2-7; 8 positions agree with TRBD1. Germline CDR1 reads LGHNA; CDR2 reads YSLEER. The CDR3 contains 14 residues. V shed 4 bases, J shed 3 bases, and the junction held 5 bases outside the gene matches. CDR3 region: CASSPGQEGYEQYF. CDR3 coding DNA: TGCGCCAGCAGCCCGGGACAGGAGGGCTACGAGCAGTACTTC.

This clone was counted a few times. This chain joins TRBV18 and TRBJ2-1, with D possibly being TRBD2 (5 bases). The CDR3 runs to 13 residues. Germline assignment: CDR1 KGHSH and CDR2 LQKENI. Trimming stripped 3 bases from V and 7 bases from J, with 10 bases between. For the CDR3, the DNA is TGTGCCAGCTCACCCCCCCCGGGGAATGAGCAGTTCTTC. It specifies CASSPPPGNEQFF. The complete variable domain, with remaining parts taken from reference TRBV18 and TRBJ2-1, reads NAGVMQNPRHLVRRRGQEARLRCSPMKGHSHVYWYRQLPEEGLKFMVYLQKENIIDESGMPKERFSAEFPKEGPSILRIQQVVRGDSAAYFCASSPPPGNEQFFGPGTRLTVL.

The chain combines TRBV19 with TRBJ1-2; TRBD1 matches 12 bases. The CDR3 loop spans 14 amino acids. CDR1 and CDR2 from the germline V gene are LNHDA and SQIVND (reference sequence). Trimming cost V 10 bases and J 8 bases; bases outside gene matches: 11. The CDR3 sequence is CATQTRDRGPGYTF. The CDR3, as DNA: TGTGCCACCCAGACCCGGGACAGGGGGCCCGGCTACACCTTC.

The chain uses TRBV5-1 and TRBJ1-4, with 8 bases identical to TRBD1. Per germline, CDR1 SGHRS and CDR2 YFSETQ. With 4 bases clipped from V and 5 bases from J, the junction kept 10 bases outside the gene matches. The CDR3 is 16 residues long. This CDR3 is CASSRGQVGSNEKLFF. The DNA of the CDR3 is TGCGCCAGCAGCCGGGGACAGGTTGGGAGCAATGAAAAACTGTTTTTT.

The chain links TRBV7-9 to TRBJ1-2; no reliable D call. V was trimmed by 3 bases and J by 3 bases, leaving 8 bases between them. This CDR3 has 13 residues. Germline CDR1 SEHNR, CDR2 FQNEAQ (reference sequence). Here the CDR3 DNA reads TGTGCCAGCAGCTTCGGGGAGCACTATGGCTACACCTTC. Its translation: CASSFGEHYGYTF.

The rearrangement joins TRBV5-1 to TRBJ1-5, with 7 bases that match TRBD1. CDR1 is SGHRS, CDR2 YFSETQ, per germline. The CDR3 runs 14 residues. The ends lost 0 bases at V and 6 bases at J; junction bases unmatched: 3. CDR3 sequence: CASSLGGGGQPQHF. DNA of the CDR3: TGCGCCAGCAGCTTGGGAGGGGGCGGTCAGCCCCAGCATTTT.

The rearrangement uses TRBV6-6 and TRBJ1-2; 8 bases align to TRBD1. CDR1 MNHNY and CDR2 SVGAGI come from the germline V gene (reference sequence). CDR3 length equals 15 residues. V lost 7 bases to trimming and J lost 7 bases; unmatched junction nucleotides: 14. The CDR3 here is CASIYLPGGGGGYTF. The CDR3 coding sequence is TGTGCCAGCATCTACCTACCAGGGGGCGGAGGTGGCTACACCTTC.

DNA for the CDR3: TGTGCCAGCAGCGTAGGGGCCCCAGGGGGTTCGGAGACCCAGTACTTC. This gives the protein CASSVGAPGGSETQYF. The rearrangement links TRBV9 to TRBJ2-5, with TRBD1 identical over 7 bases. Germline V gene sequence: CDR1 SGDLS, CDR2 YYNGEE. CDR3 length: 16 amino acids. The V segment lost 0 bases and the J segment 5 bases; nucleotides outside the gene matches: 10.

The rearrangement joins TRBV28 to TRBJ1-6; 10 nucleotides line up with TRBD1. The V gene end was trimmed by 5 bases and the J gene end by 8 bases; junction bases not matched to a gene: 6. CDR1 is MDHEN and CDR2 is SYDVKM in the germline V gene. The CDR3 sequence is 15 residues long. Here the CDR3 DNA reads TGTGCCAGCAGTCCCGACGGGACAGGGGATTCACCCCTCCACTTT. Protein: CASSPDGTGDSPLHF.

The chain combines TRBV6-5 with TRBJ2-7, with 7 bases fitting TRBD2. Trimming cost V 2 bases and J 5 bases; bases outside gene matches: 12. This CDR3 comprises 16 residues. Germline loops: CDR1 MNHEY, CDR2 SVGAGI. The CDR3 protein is CASSYGARAAGDEQYF. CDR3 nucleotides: TGTGCCAGCAGTTACGGCGCGCGGGCCGCGGGGGACGAGCAGTACTTC.

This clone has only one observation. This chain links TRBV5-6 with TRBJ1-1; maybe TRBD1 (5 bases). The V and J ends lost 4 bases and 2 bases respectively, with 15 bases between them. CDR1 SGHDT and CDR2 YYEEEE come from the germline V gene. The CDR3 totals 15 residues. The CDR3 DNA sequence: TGTGCCAGCAGCGTCCCCCGGGGGGGAAACACTGAAGCTTTCTTT. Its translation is CASSVPRGGNTEAFF. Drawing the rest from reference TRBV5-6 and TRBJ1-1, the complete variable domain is DAGVTQSPTHLIKTRGQQVTLRCSPKSGHDTVSWYQQALGQGPQFIFQYYEEEERQRGNFPDRFSGHQFPNYSSELNVNALLLGDSALYLCASSVPRGGNTEAFFGQGTRLTVV.

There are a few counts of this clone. CDR3 sequence: CASTHRGEALNQPQHF. DNA for the CDR3: TGTGCCAGCACCCACAGGGGAGAGGCCCTCAATCAGCCCCAGCATTTT. This sequence joins TRBV2 and TRBJ1-5; 7 bases line up with TRBD1. This CDR3 contains 16 residues. V shed 7 bases and J 3 bases; nucleotides not matched to a gene: 12. The germline V gene encodes CDR1 SNHLY and CDR2 FYNNEI.

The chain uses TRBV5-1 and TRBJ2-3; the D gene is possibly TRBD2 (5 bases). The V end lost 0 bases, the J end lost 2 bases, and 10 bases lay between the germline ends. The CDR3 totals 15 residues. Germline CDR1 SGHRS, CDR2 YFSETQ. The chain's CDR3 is CASSLVPGNTDTQYF. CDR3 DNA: TGCGCCAGCAGCTTGGTCCCGGGGAACACAGATACGCAGTATTTT.

The CDR3 protein is CASTSPGQAYEQYF. CDR3 bases: TGTGCCAGCACCTCTCCGGGACAGGCCTACGAGCAGTACTTC. V and J are TRBV6-5 and TRBJ2-7; 8 nucleotides align to TRBD1. Germline loops: CDR1 MNHEY, CDR2 SVGAGI. Trimming at V came to 7 bases and at J to 2 bases, leaving 7 bases not matched to a gene. The CDR3 covers 14 residues.

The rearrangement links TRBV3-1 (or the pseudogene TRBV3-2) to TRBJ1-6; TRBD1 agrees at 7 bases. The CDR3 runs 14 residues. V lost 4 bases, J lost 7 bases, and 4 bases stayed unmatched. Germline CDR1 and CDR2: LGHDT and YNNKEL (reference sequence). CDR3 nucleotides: TGTGCCAGCAGCCCCGGGACAGAAAATTCACCCCTCCACTTT. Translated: CASSPGTENSPLHF.

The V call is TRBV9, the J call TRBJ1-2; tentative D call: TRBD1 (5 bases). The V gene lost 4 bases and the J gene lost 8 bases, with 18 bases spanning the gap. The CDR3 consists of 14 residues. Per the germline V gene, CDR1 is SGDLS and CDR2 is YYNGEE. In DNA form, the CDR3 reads TGTGCCAGCAGCCGTATGGGGGGTTTGAGCGGCTACACCTTC. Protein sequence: CASSRMGGLSGYTF.

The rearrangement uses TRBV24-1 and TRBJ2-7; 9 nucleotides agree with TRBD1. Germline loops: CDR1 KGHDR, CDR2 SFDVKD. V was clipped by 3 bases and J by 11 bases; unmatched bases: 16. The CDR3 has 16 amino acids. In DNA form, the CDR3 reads TGTGCCACCAGTGATGCACCCCGGGACAGGGAAATCGCGGAGTACTTC. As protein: CATSDAPRDREIAEYF.